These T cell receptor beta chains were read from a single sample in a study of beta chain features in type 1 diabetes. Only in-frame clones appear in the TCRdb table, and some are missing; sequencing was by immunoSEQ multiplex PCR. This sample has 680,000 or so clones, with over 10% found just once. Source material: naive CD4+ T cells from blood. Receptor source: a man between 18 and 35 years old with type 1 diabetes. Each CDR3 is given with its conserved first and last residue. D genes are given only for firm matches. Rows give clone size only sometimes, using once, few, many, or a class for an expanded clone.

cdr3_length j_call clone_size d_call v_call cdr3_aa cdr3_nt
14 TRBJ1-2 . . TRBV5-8 CASSSDGGVYGYTF TGTGCCAGCAGCTCGGACGGTGGGGTCTATGGCTACACCTTC
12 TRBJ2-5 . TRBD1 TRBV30 CAWTPAQGTQYF TGTGCCTGGACCCCGGCACAGGGGACACAGTACTTC
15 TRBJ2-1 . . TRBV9 CASSVAGAAGNEQFF TGTGCCAGCAGCGTAGCAGGGGCGGCGGGGAATGAGCAGTTCTTC
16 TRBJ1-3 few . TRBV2 CASSGVLGFSGNTIYF TGTGCCAGCAGCGGGGTTTTGGGCTTCTCTGGAAACACCATATATTTT
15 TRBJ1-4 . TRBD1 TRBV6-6 CASSRETGANEKLFF TGTGCCAGCAGTAGGGAGACAGGGGCTAATGAAAAACTGTTTTTT
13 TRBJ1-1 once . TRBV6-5 CASTLEWGGEAFF TGTGCCAGCACCCTGGAGTGGGGCGGTGAAGCTTTCTTT
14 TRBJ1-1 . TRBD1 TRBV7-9 CASSLRQGADEAFF TGTGCCAGCAGCCTACGACAGGGCGCTGATGAAGCTTTCTTT
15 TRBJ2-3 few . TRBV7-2 CASSFLTGATDTQYF TGTGCCAGCAGCTTTTTGACGGGGGCTACAGATACGCAGTATTTT
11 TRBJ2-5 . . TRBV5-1 CASSYQETQYF TGCGCCAGCTCGTACCAAGAGACCCAGTACTTC
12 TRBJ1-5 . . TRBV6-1 CASSALVQPQHF TGTGCCAGCAGTGCCTTGGTCCAGCCCCAGCATTTT
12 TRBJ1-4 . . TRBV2 CARGSVGGKLFF TGTGCCAGAGGATCCGTGGGAGGAAAACTGTTTTTT